This T cell receptor (beta chain) was captured by sequencing in a study of blood T cell repertoires in COVID-19. Study at large: From the United States, Italy and Spain came samples of acute and convalescent COVID-19. T cells, B-cell-depleted T cells, or PBMCs supplied cDNA or gDNA.

Trimming took 6 bases from V and 2 from J, leaving 13 bases between them. Germline V gene data show CDR1 as SNHLY and CDR2 as FYNNEI. This CDR3 comprises 14 residues. Methods used by the authors: Amplification of reference gene primers was used by the study to estimate nucleated cell counts. Sequencing was performed with immunoSEQ multiplex PCR; in TCRdb, only in-frame clones are kept and a portion is missing. The V and J calls and clone size are taken from that table; D and trimming were inferred from the DNA. In the table there are approximately 270,000 clones, around 82% of which are singletons. Seattle's cohort entered during active infection and was followed longitudinally.

The chain joins TRBV2 to TRBJ1-1, with a tentative D call TRBD1 (6 bases). This clonotype was sampled from a human donor with COVID-19, enrolled during active disease. The donor label of this sample is uncertain. Specimen: peripheral blood. In DNA, the CDR3 is TGTGCCAGCAGCACGTGGACAGATAACACTGAAGCTTTCTTT. Its translation: CASSTWTDNTEAFF.